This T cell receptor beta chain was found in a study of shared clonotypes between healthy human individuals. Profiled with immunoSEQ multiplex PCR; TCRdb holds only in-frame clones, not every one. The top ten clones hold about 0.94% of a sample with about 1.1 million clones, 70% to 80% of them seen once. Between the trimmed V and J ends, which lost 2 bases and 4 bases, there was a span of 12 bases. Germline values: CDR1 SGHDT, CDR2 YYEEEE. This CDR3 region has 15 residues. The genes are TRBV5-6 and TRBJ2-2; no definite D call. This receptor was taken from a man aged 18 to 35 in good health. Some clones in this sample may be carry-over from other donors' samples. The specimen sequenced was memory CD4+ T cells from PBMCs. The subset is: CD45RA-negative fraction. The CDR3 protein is CASSLGFRPTGELFF. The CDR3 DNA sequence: TGTGCCAGCAGCTTAGGTTTCAGACCCACCGGGGAGCTGTTTTTT.